This T cell receptor beta chain was retrieved from a study of blood T cell repertoires in COVID-19 (dated by TCRdb to 2020 to 2021). At the level of the whole study: The collaborator samples originated in the United States, Italy and Spain and spanned the acute and convalescent phases of COVID-19. The dataset comprised deeply sampled blood TCRbeta repertoires from subjects exposed to, actively infected with, or recovered from COVID-19. The samples were drawn from the first 160 participants of the ongoing ImmuneRACE study and from more than 1,000 subjects provided by 6 global collaborators. The repertoires were released in a freely available public database meant as a resource for research on the immune response to SARS-CoV-2. The prospective study material was composed of cDNA or gDNA derived from T cells, B-cell-depleted T cells, or PBMCs. Where available, HLA class I and class II types were taken from metadata supplied by the sample provider and were not determined by assay-based typing. A de-identified subject ID, COVID-19 status, age in years and sex were almost always included in the sample metadata.

Beyond this particular receptor, the publication reports: How much clinical and demographic metadata was included differed by source and by participant, and the metadata was provided uncurated.

The CDR3 spans 13 residues, from the cysteine through the phenylalanine. Just the 39-base CDR3 DNA is kept, in frame starting at base 1. The trim is 0 bases for V and 9 bases for J, with a gap of 9 bases between the germline ends. Sequences PRHDT (CDR1) and FYEKMQ (CDR2) are obtained from the germline V gene (reference sequence). Each collaborating institution followed its own protocols to collect whole blood in K2EDTA tubes. For TCRbeta analysis, collaborators shipped samples in one of three forms: frozen whole blood, isolated PBMCs, or DNA extracted from either of those sample types. TCRbeta CDR3 regions were amplified from genomic DNA by means of the immunoSEQ Assay, a bias-controlled multiplex PCR. As for how the authors treated the data: Within the assay, amplification of reference gene primers was used to estimate how many nucleated cells each sample contained. Sequence reads were collapsed and filtered to measure the absolute abundance of every unique TCRbeta CDR3 rearrangement. For each sample, productive Simpson clonality was calculated by taking the square root of Simpson's diversity index across productive rearrangements. In TCRdb, the immuneACCESS table is reduced to in-frame sequences with V and J assigned. These tables do not hold every clone; where another copy was compared, an unresolved V gene accounts for under half, and the others remain unexplained. The V and J calls and the clone size are those of that table, but D and trimming were determined from the DNA. In this sample the table shows roughly 110,000 clones, over 60% of which occur a single time. Of the sample, about 4.3% falls within the top ten clones.

As for this clone: Its antigen target is currently unknown. Per-base qualities were not stored, and no clone one base away is much larger.

Sequencing input: peripheral blood. The receptor was isolated from a man between 65 and 80 years old with acute or convalescent COVID-19. Rearrangement joined TRBV13 to TRBJ1-3; TRBD1 is a weak D gene call, 5 bases matching. Here the CDR3 is given as CASSLGGGGTIYF. The DNA sequence is TGTGCCAGCAGCTTAGGGGGGGGAGGCACCATATATTTT.